A single sample gave rise to the 21 T cell receptor beta chains below, sequenced in a study of beta chain features in type 1 diabetes. Findings and caveats of the study: Type 1 diabetes patients showed a moderate but significant shortening of TCRB CDR3s in all four CD4+ subsets.

Their target antigens are unknown. Sequencing targeted expressed TCRB transcripts, as all isolated RNA had been reverse transcribed. Generated by immunoSEQ multiplex PCR, the TCRdb table keeps only in-frame clones and is missing some. The repertoire holds about 700,000 clones, with around 15% as singletons. The sequenced sample was naive CD4+ T cells from blood. These receptors were taken from a man aged 18 to 35 with type 1 diabetes.

The chain links TRBV4-1 to TRBJ2-7; tentatively, D is TRBD2 (5 bases). CDR3 length equals 15 residues. Germline V gives CDR1 MGHRA, CDR2 YSYEKL. Trimming removed 2 bases from V and 1 base from J, with 12 bases in between. The CDR3 coding sequence is TGCGCCAGCAGCCAAATAGTTACGGGGTCCTACGAGCAGTACTTC. This codes for CASSQIVTGSYEQYF.

This clone was observed a handful of times. The chain recombines TRBV4-2 with TRBJ1-2; no reliable D call. CDR1 and CDR2 from the germline V gene are LGHNA and YNFKEQ. The CDR3 sequence is 17 residues long. The germline V and J ends were trimmed by 0 bases and 6 bases, with 20 bases remaining between them. The CDR3 DNA reads TGTGCCAGCAGCCAAGATCCCTTCAGCCTGTCACCGGATGGCTACACCTTC. Its protein product is CASSQDPFSLSPDGYTF.

The genes are TRBV2 and TRBJ2-5, with D possibly being TRBD2 (5 bases). V dropped 8 bases and J dropped 4 bases, with 8 bases sitting between them. Germline loops: CDR1 SNHLY, CDR2 FYNNEI. The CDR3 length is 11 residues. This CDR3 reads CASGSGETQYF. The CDR3 coding sequence is TGTGCCAGCGGGAGTGGAGAGACCCAGTACTTC.

This chain uses TRBV27 with TRBJ2-5, with D possibly TRBD2 on 6 matching bases. The CDR3 sequence is 12 residues long. Germline V lookup: CDR1 MNHEY, CDR2 SMNVEV (reference sequence). Trimming left V 8 bases short and J 4 bases short, with 11 bases between. In DNA, the CDR3 is TGTGCCAGCGGTCGGGGGAGAGAGACCCAGTACTTC. Its translation is CASGRGRETQYF.

The chain uses TRBV28 and TRBJ1-4; D unclear. The CDR3 contains 12 residues. Trimming stripped 4 bases from V and 5 bases from J, with 5 bases between. Per the germline V gene, CDR1 is MDHEN and CDR2 is SYDVKM. The CDR3 region has the DNA TGTGCCAGCAGTTGGGTGAATGAAAAACTGTTTTTT. It encodes CASSWVNEKLFF.

This clone was seen more than once but under ten times. DNA for the CDR3: TGTGGCCTGGACTCCCTCGGTGTAGAGAACACTGAAGCTTTCTTT. It encodes CGLDSLGVENTEAFF. The chain combines TRBV30 with TRBJ1-1, with D unclear. This CDR3 spans 15 amino acids. Germline V gene lookup returns CDR1 GTSNPN and CDR2 SVGIG (reference sequence).

This clone occurred a few times. V usage is TRBV23-1 and J usage is TRBJ2-1; D possibly corresponds to TRBD2 (8 bases). TRBV23-1 is an ORF, with its function uncertain. V was pared by 3 bases and J by 5 bases, with 35 bases between. CDR3 length: 22 amino acids. CDR3 amino acids: CASSHIPQTFLREGARNNEQFF. The CDR3 nucleotides are TGCGCCAGCAGTCACATTCCCCAGACGTTCCTCCGGGAGGGGGCGCGGAACAATGAGCAGTTCTTC.

This chain joins TRBV29-1 and TRBJ2-7; possibly TRBD1 or TRBD2 for D (5 bases each). Germline V gene sequence: CDR1 SQVTM, CDR2 ANQGSEA. This CDR3 has 14 residues. Trimming took 3 bases from V and 0 from J, leaving 12 bases between them. CDR3 in amino acids: CSVDGQGDSYEQYF. CDR3 coding DNA: TGCAGCGTTGACGGGCAGGGAGACTCCTACGAGCAGTACTTC.

The V and J genes are TRBV15 and TRBJ2-3; D assignment may be TRBD1 or TRBD2 (5 bases each). CDR3 length: 14 amino acids. V lost 5 bases, J lost 4 bases, and 13 bases lay in between. Germline values: CDR1 LNHNV, CDR2 YYDKDF (reference sequence). The CDR3 DNA sequence: TGTGCCACCAGCTGGGACCTACTGGCAGATACGCAGTATTTT. Translation: CATSWDLLADTQYF.

This chain uses TRBV29-1 with TRBJ2-2; 9 bases match TRBD1. Trimming removed 6 bases from V and 6 bases from J; junction bases left unmatched: 2. The CDR3 has 12 residues. Per the germline V gene, CDR1 is SQVTM and CDR2 is ANQGSEA. CDR3 region: CSVGQGAGELFF. The DNA for the CDR3 is TGCAGCGTGGGACAGGGAGCCGGGGAGCTGTTTTTT.

The J gene is TRBJ2-7, the V gene TRBV30, with D possibly TRBD1 on 5 matching bases. Germline CDR1 is GTSNPN and CDR2 is SVGIG (reference sequence). This CDR3 has 13 residues. Trimming stripped 2 bases from V and 0 bases from J, with 8 bases between. The CDR3 DNA reads as TGTGCCTGGAGTATCGACAGCTCCTACGAGCAGTACTTC. Protein sequence: CAWSIDSSYEQYF. The full variable domain, with the rest looked up from reference TRBV30 and TRBJ2-7, is SQTIHQWPATLVQPVGSPLSLECTVEGTSNPNLYWYRQAAGRGLQLLFYSVGIGQISSEVPQNLSASRPQDRQFILSSKKLLLSDSGFYLCAWSIDSSYEQYFGPGTRLTVT.

In its sample, this clone was seen a few times. The rearrangement links TRBV10-2 to TRBJ1-4; possible D gene TRBD1, 5 bases. The CDR3 is 13 residues long. Germline-derived CDR1 and CDR2 are WSHSY and SAAADI. V lost 10 bases to trimming and J lost 8 bases, with 17 bases between them. CDR3 in DNA: TGCGCCACCCACCGGGGGATTCGGGAAAAACTGTTTTTT. It specifies CATHRGIREKLFF.

This clone occurred a few times. The rearrangement uses TRBV11-2 and TRBJ1-5; D call uncertain. This CDR3 region has 15 residues. Per the germline V gene, CDR1 is SGHAT and CDR2 is FQNNGV. The V and J ends lost 1 base and 0 bases respectively, with 7 bases between them. The CDR3 loop reads CASSLAGSSNQPQHF. The DNA for the CDR3 is TGTGCCAGCAGCTTAGCCGGCAGTAGCAATCAGCCCCAGCATTTT.

This clone turned up a few times. The chain combines TRBV7-8 with TRBJ2-4, with TRBD1 identical over 8 bases. J was trimmed by 14 bases and V by 0 bases; bases with no gene match: 6. CDR1 SGHVS and CDR2 FQNEAQ come from the germline V gene. The CDR3 consists of 13 residues. The CDR3 DNA follows: TGTGCCAGCAGCTTAGCGTATGGACAGGGAGAGTACTTC. Protein product: CASSLAYGQGEYF. The variable domain in full, completed from reference TRBV7-8 and TRBJ2-4, reads GAGVSQSPRYKVAKRGQDVALRCDPISGHVSLFWYQQALGQGPEFLTYFQNEAQLDKSGLPSDRFFAERPEGSVSTLKIQRTQQEDSAVYLCASSLAYGQGEYFGAGTRLSVL.

J is TRBJ1-1 and V is TRBV18; 7 bases map to TRBD1. V shed 4 bases, J shed 4 bases, and the junction held 9 bases outside the gene matches. The CDR3 extends over 15 amino acids. Germline CDR1 and CDR2: KGHSH and LQKENI. CDR3 DNA sequence: TGTGCCAGCTCACTGACAGGGACCAGGGGCACTGAAGCTTTCTTT. It encodes CASSLTGTRGTEAFF. Filled out from reference TRBV18 and TRBJ1-1, the complete variable domain reads NAGVMQNPRHLVRRRGQEARLRCSPMKGHSHVYWYRQLPEEGLKFMVYLQKENIIDESGMPKERFSAEFPKEGPSILRIQQVVRGDSAAYFCASSLTGTRGTEAFFGQGTRLTVV.

The rearrangement links TRBV9 to TRBJ1-5; no clear D gene. The V and J ends lost 0 bases and 3 bases respectively, with 10 bases between them. This CDR3 region has 15 residues. Germline CDR1 is SGDLS and CDR2 is YYNGEE. Here the CDR3 reads CASSVGLENNQPQHF. The CDR3 nucleotides read TGTGCCAGCAGCGTAGGGTTGGAGAACAATCAGCCCCAGCATTTT.

This clone was detected only a few times. The chain combines TRBV30 with TRBJ2-7, with D tentatively TRBD2 (5 bases). The CDR3 is 13 residues long. Germline V gene data show CDR1 as GTSNPN and CDR2 as SVGIG (reference sequence). Trimming cost V 4 bases and J 7 bases, with 17 bases left between them. In nucleotides, the CDR3 is TGTGCCTGGAAGGTCCGGGGATGGCGGGAGCAGTACTTC. This encodes CAWKVRGWREQYF.

V usage is TRBV5-4 and J usage is TRBJ1-6, with no clear D. The germline V gene encodes CDR1 SGHNT and CDR2 YYREEE (reference sequence). There are 15 residues in the CDR3. V was pared by 0 bases and J by 7 bases, with 11 bases between. The CDR3 coding sequence is TGTGCCAGCAGCTTGGATACCGAACTCAATTCACCCCTCCACTTT. The encoded protein is CASSLDTELNSPLHF.

The chain uses TRBV30 and TRBJ1-5; the D gene is possibly TRBD1 (6 bases). Trimming removed 3 bases at V and 6 bases at J, with 15 bases between. This CDR3 is built from 14 residues. Per the germline V gene, CDR1 is GTSNPN and CDR2 is SVGIG (reference sequence). The chain's CDR3 is CAWSRRGGGQPQHF. The CDR3 DNA sequence: TGTGCCTGGAGCCGGAGGGGGGGCGGTCAGCCCCAGCATTTT. Full variable domain (rest looked up from reference TRBV30 and TRBJ1-5): SQTIHQWPATLVQPVGSPLSLECTVEGTSNPNLYWYRQAAGRGLQLLFYSVGIGQISSEVPQNLSASRPQDRQFILSSKKLLLSDSGFYLCAWSRRGGGQPQHFGDGTRLSIL.

A few counts support this clone. The J gene is TRBJ1-1, the V gene TRBV5-4, with D unclear. Germline V gene lookup returns CDR1 SGHNT and CDR2 YYREEE (reference sequence). V was shortened by 1 base and J by 1 base, with 5 bases between the two germline ends. This CDR3 has 13 residues. The DNA for the CDR3 is TGTGCCAGCAGCTTGAGCCGGAACACTGAAGCTTTCTTT. Protein sequence: CASSLSRNTEAFF.

The chain uses TRBV29-1 and TRBJ1-1; D remains unclear. This CDR3 spans 11 amino acids. Germline CDR1 and CDR2: SQVTM and ANQGSEA. V dropped 6 bases and J dropped 5 bases, with 10 bases sitting between them. The CDR3 sequence is CSVSSATEAFF. CDR3 in DNA: TGCAGCGTGTCCTCTGCTACTGAAGCTTTCTTT.